This record looks at one T cell receptor beta chain sequence and its context. Its recognized antigen is unknown. Per-base quality was not reported, and no clone a single base away is much larger than it. This sample stems from a study of CD8 T cells in ankylosing spondylitis (TCRdb year 2017). Background on the whole study: To find TCR variants linked to disease, the study profiled T cell receptor beta repertoires in ankylosing spondylitis patients and healthy donors. Peripheral blood was sampled, and synovial fluid was also collected from ankylosing spondylitis patients. The full study cohort was made up of under 30 ankylosing spondylitis patients and about a hundred healthy donors.

The instrument was an Illumina MiSeq. Quantitative 5'-RACE with molecular barcodes was the method used to prepare the TCR beta libraries. The study's processing was this. Disease-linked TCR variants were identified with a new computational method built on a probabilistic model of VDJ rearrangement. Starting from the raw public reads, TCRdb applied fastp trimming at Q25, assembled clones with MiXCR and retained in-frame beta chains. Each CDR3 protein appears once, grouped with its most common genes and DNA. Clone size and V and J calls follow TCRdb, not the original study. This sample holds 26,000 or so distinct CDR3 sequences; 6.5% to 9.5% were observed only once. The ten largest account for roughly 30% of the sample. The research as a whole found: According to the report, matched synovial fluid samples from ankylosing spondylitis patients were significantly enriched for the disease-linked clones. Some of the motif variants had been reported before in the synovial fluid and blood of reactive arthritis patients, a finding that suggests common disease-initiation mechanisms. A TCR beta motif of roughly 8 highly homologous amino acid variants appeared characteristic of blood from ankylosing spondylitis patients. A CD8+ phenotype was shown by the disease-linked clones, which were found at relatively low frequencies in peripheral blood.

The CDR3 goes from the cysteine to the phenylalanine over 16 residues. Solely the CDR3 DNA is kept, with 48 bases framed from the first base. The germline V end is reduced by 4 bases and the J end by 0 bases; junction bases left unmatched: 9. CDR1 and CDR2 (DFQATT, SNEGSKA) derive from the germline V gene (reference sequence). This sequence was found in a male donor with ankylosing spondylitis or in good health (not recorded which). The chain employs TRBV20-1 and TRBJ2-3; 8 of the junction bases match TRBD1. The sequenced material came from blood. The DNA is TGCAGTGCTACGACTACAGGGGGAAGAAGCACAGATACGCAGTATTTT. Translation gives CSATTTGGRSTDTQYF.